This T cell receptor beta chain originates from a study of blood T cell repertoires in COVID-19. The overall study: Collection of acute and convalescent COVID-19 samples took place in the United States, Italy and Spain. PBMCs, B-cell-depleted T cells, or T cells were the source of the cDNA or gDNA that made up the material.

The J segment lost 5 bases and the V segment lost 6 bases, leaving 5 bases of the junction unmatched. The CDR3 is 13 amino acids. Germline V gene sequence: CDR1 LNHDA, CDR2 SQIVND (reference sequence). Profiling relied on immunoSEQ multiplex PCR, and the TCRdb table lists in-frame clones only, not all of them. Among just under 65,000 clones listed, more than 75% were seen once. The gene calls are TRBV19 and TRBJ1-2, with 8 positions matching TRBD1. The source material was peripheral blood. The receptor was isolated from a human donor in a cohort sampled during active COVID-19. CDR3 DNA: TGTGCCAGTAGCAAGGACAGGGATTATGGCTACACCTTC. It specifies CASSKDRDYGYTF.